Listed below are T cell receptor beta chains from one sample, sequenced in a study of blood T cell repertoires in COVID-19. Assay: immunoSEQ multiplex PCR; the TCRdb copy retains only in-frame clones and omits some. The data show approximately 52,000 clones, with 75% to 90% seen just once and 1.3% held by the top ten. The sample comprised peripheral blood. These receptors came from a man between 60 and 75 years old with acute or convalescent COVID-19. Each CDR3 is given without its conserved first and last residue. Size is stated for part of the rows, as once, few or many counts, or as a class when the clone is expanded.

TRBV9 | NA | ASSWTGGQTDTQY
TRBV5-1 | NA | ASSLVGGTETQY
TRBV6-2/TRBV6-3 | NA | ASSRRVDLANYEQY
TRBV7-2 | NA | ASRPDRGLYGYT
TRBV5-1 | NA | ASSNGQDGYGYT
TRBV5-1 | few | ASRGTAQNYGYT
TRBV21-1 | NA | ASSKGVAGIICGYT
TRBV7-9 | once | ASSPTGWDEQF
TRBV24-1 | NA | AAGTGGEGNTIY
TRBV9 | NA | ASSPPGLAVYNEQF
TRBV28 | once | ASSSPGQGLSNTGELF
TRBV6-5 | NA | ASSSRDRGRSGYT
TRBV14 | NA | ASSQGQLIQETQY
TRBV2 | NA | ASSLMGQGPLEQY
TRBV5-1 | NA | ASSPDSPYEQY
TRBV13 | NA | ASSQQRGHTEAF
TRBV2 | NA | ASSGVRAIEQY
TRBV4-1 | NA | ASSQRTGTDSYEQY
TRBV7-8 | once | ASSAETSRSGPDTQY
TRBV3-1/TRBV3-2 | NA | ASSQDLGEASYEQY
TRBV5-8 | NA | ASSLWVRGGQETQY
TRBV18 | once | ASSTPQGPYGYT
TRBV4-1 | NA | ASSQQRGDQPQH
TRBV2 | NA | ASRQGQGYRNTIY
TRBV27 | NA | ASKTQGEAYNSPLH
TRBV7-3 | once | ASSADRASYEQY
TRBV7-8 | NA | ASSAKGFGRESDQF
TRBV7-2 | NA | ASSLPGGNEQF
TRBV15 | NA | ATSRDLTGRGYT
TRBV27 | NA | ASRSLAGGPPGELF
TRBV18 | NA | ASSPPPGEGSWNYGYT
TRBV11-2 | NA | ASSPWTGGNTGELF
TRBV7-2 | once | ASSFTGTGAYNEQF
TRBV5-4 | once | ASSETGDYGYT
TRBV6-4 | NA | ASTLTSGIGEQY
TRBV7-6 | NA | ASSLKGQPEEQY
TRBV7-2 | NA | ASSSSSGGASEQY
TRBV6-6 | NA | ASSDGTGNEQF
TRBV28 | NA | ASSVAPGETQY
TRBV14 | NA | ASSQDIRYTGELF
TRBV2 | NA | ASTLQGQALNTEAF
TRBV5-1 | few | ASSGGLGEYEQY
TRBV5-1 | few | ASSPPLAGGPNEQF
TRBV19 | NA | ASSPGTSGYNEQF
TRBV19 | NA | ASSNGYSNQPQH
TRBV11-3 | NA | ASSLAGSGSGNTIY
TRBV5-1 | NA | ASSLQGQEIGGYT
TRBV6-5 | NA | ASRQGLRSYEQY